The 21 T cell receptor beta chains below come from one sample, sequenced in a study of human T cells and chemical hapten exposure. One entry per CDR3 protein, called by TCRdb with MiXCR from the RACE reads. Among 65,000 to 85,000 distinct CDR3 sequences listed, 12% were seen once. As to time point: patch test 1, 2 weeks after DPC sensitization. Treatment defined: therapeutic diphenylcyclopropenone sensitization with weekly scalp DPC. The source material was whole blood, sampled in connection with sensitization to the hapten diphenylcyclopropenone (DPC). Receptors were obtained from a woman aged 60-70 years with alopecia areata. Some clones in this sample may be carry-over from other donors' samples.

This clonotype was counted at least ten times. The V and J genes are TRBV29-1 and TRBJ2-5, with D possibly matching TRBD2 (6 bases). The V gene's germline CDR1 is SQVTM and CDR2 ANQGSEA. There are 11 residues in the CDR3. The ends were cut back, 5 bases at V and 4 bases at J, with 8 bases in the middle. Here the CDR3 reads CSVWDLETQYF. DNA for the CDR3: TGCAGCGTTTGGGACTTAGAGACCCAGTACTTC.

This clonotype was recorded at least ten times. V and J are TRBV7-6 and TRBJ1-4; TRBD1 matches 7 bases. Trimming removed 4 bases from V and 0 bases from J; junction bases left unmatched: 11. This CDR3 is built from 18 residues. CDR1 is SGHVS, CDR2 FNYEAQ, per germline. CDR3 sequence reads: CASSSGQLHFATNEKLFF. The DNA of the CDR3 is TGTGCCAGCAGCTCGGGACAGTTACACTTTGCAACTAATGAAAAACTGTTTTTT.

This clonotype was detected many times. This chain connects TRBV19 to TRBJ2-5; the D is unclear. V gave up 3 bases and J gave up 4 bases, with 9 bases separating them. CDR3 length: 13 residues. Germline lookup yields CDR1 LNHDA and CDR2 SQIVND (reference sequence). DNA for the CDR3: TGTGCCAGTAGTATCTCTCTCCCAGAGACCCAGTACTTC. It specifies CASSISLPETQYF.

This clonotype was counted many times. The rearrangement links TRBV5-1 to TRBJ1-3; no reliable D call. Germline V gene lookup returns CDR1 SGHRS and CDR2 YFSETQ. The CDR3 length is 13 residues. Trimming removed 3 bases at V and 0 bases at J, with 4 bases between. The CDR3 coding sequence is TGCGCCAGCAGCTCAATCTCTGGAAACACCATATATTTT. Translation gives CASSSISGNTIYF.

V gene TRBV7-2 combines with J gene TRBJ1-1, with D maybe TRBD1 (5 bases). This CDR3 comprises 15 residues. Deletions cut 5 bases from V and 4 bases from J, with 17 bases between. CDR1 is SGHTA, CDR2 FQGNSA, per germline. DNA for the CDR3: TGTGCCAGCAGCCCCGCGAGAGGGAGGGGCACTGAAGCTTTCTTT. Translated: CASSPARGRGTEAFF.

This clonotype came up many times. The genes are TRBV4-2 and TRBJ2-5, with D perhaps TRBD1 (6 bases). V was clipped by 4 bases and J by 5 bases, with 20 bases between them. CDR3 length equals 16 residues. Per the germline V gene, CDR1 is LGHNA and CDR2 is YNFKEQ. CDR3: CASSRQMDLGAETQYF. CDR3 nucleotide sequence: TGTGCCAGCAGCCGTCAAATGGATTTGGGGGCCGAGACCCAGTACTTC.

This chain links TRBV18 with TRBJ1-2; D gene unclear. V was shortened by 2 bases and J by 9 bases, with 13 bases between the two germline ends. Germline CDR1 and CDR2: KGHSH and LQKENI. The CDR3 contains 13 residues. The CDR3 DNA reads TGTGCCAGCTCACCAAGAGAGACCTCAAGCTACACCTTC. Protein product: CASSPRETSSYTF.

This clonotype was seen many times. The chain uses TRBV6-1 and TRBJ1-5, with D uncertain. V was pared by 0 bases and J by 9 bases, with 12 bases between. In germline, CDR1 is MNHNS, CDR2 SASEGT. CDR3 size: 14 residues. CDR3 region: CASSEAQFLRPQHF. In DNA form, the CDR3 reads TGTGCCAGCAGTGAAGCCCAGTTCCTGAGGCCCCAGCATTTT.

This clonotype was observed a handful of times. The chain uses TRBV24-1 and TRBJ1-5; unclear D gene. Deletions cut 5 bases from V and 6 bases from J, with 10 bases between. This CDR3 contains 13 residues. The V gene's germline CDR1 is KGHDR and CDR2 SFDVKD. CDR3 nucleotide sequence: TGTGCCACCAGTGGGCCACTTGGTCAGCCCCAGCATTTT. This encodes CATSGPLGQPQHF.

In its sample, this clonotype was seen a few times. The J gene is TRBJ2-3, the V gene TRBV4-2; D remains ambiguous. Germline loops: CDR1 LGHNA, CDR2 YNFKEQ. V lost 0 bases and J 2 bases, leaving 9 bases between the germline ends. The CDR3 is made up of 15 amino acids. The CDR3 loop reads CASSQEALSTDTQYF. In DNA, the CDR3 is TGTGCCAGCAGCCAAGAGGCGCTTTCCACAGATACGCAGTATTTT.

CDR3 nucleotide sequence: TGTGCCATCAGTGAGACAGGGAACAATTCACCCCTCCACTTT. Its translation: CAISETGNNSPLHF. This chain connects TRBV10-3 to TRBJ1-6; weak D call: TRBD1 (6 bases). V dropped 2 bases and J dropped 7 bases, with 9 bases sitting between them. The CDR3 has 14 residues. Germline V gene lookup returns CDR1 ENHRY and CDR2 SYGVKD.

This clonotype was seen repeatedly, ten times or more. J is TRBJ2-5 and V is TRBV11-2; D is unclear. V was cut by 3 bases and J by 4 bases, with 6 bases left in between. CDR1 is SGHAT and CDR2 is FQNNGV in the germline V gene. The CDR3 sequence is 12 residues long. Here the CDR3 DNA reads TGTGCCAGCAGCTTTCCTTCAGAGACCCAGTACTTC. Amino acid sequence: CASSFPSETQYF.

This clonotype has more than one count but fewer than ten. The chain has TRBV9 and TRBJ2-7; maybe TRBD1 (6 bases). The CDR3 totals 14 residues. Per germline, CDR1 SGDLS and CDR2 YYNGEE. Trimming took off 4 bases at V and 6 bases at J, with 17 bases between the two ends. CDR3 coding DNA: TGTGCCAGCAGCCCAACAGGGCCGGTGGTCGAGCAGTACTTC. Amino acid sequence: CASSPTGPVVEQYF. Full variable domain (remainder filled in from reference TRBV9 and TRBJ2-7): DSGVTQTPKHLITATGQRVTLRCSPRSGDLSVYWYQQSLDQGLQFLIQYYNGEERAKGNILERFSAQQFPDLHSELNLSSLELGDSALYFCASSPTGPVVEQYFGPGTRLTVT.

The chain uses TRBV29-1 and TRBJ1-1; 7 positions match TRBD1. J gave up 2 bases and V 7 bases, and 4 bases lay outside the gene matches. The CDR3 length is 12 residues. Looked up from germline, CDR1 is SQVTM and CDR2 is ANQGSEA. The CDR3 here is CSEGQANTEAFF. CDR3 DNA sequence: TGCAGCGAAGGACAGGCCAACACTGAAGCTTTCTTT.

This clonotype was counted many times. This chain links TRBV3-1 with TRBJ2-1; weak D call: TRBD2 (6 bases). CDR3 size: 15 residues. Trimming removed 4 bases from V and 0 bases from J, with 10 bases in between. Looked up from germline, CDR1 is LGHDT and CDR2 is YNNKEL (reference sequence). The CDR3 sequence: CASSPRGSSYNEQFF. The CDR3 DNA reads TGTGCCAGCAGCCCCCGGGGGAGCTCCTACAATGAGCAGTTCTTC.

This clonotype showed up many times. The chain joins TRBV7-3 to TRBJ1-1; D might be TRBD1 (5 bases). With 0 bases removed from V and 3 bases from J, the gap between germline ends came to 11 bases. The CDR3 consists of 15 residues. Germline V gene sequence: CDR1 SGHTA, CDR2 FQGTGA. CDR3 sequence (DNA): TGTGCCAGCAGCTTAACGTTGGGGCCTGACACTGAAGCTTTCTTT. Translated, it gives CASSLTLGPDTEAFF.

The chain couples TRBV19 to TRBJ2-7; possible D gene TRBD1, 6 bases. CDR3 length: 15 amino acids. The ends were cut back, 5 bases at V and 1 base at J, with 15 bases in the middle. CDR1 is LNHDA and CDR2 is SQIVND in the germline V gene (reference sequence). The CDR3 coding sequence is TGTGCCAGTAGTCCCGCACAGGGTTCATCCTACGAGCAGTACTTC. Amino acids: CASSPAQGSSYEQYF.

The chain recombines TRBV27 with TRBJ1-5, with 7 positions matching TRBD1. J was trimmed by 6 bases and V by 5 bases; bases with no gene match: 4. Looked up from germline, CDR1 is MNHEY and CDR2 is SMNVEV (reference sequence). The CDR3 sequence is 13 residues long. The CDR3 spells CASSQTGVQPQHF. The CDR3 DNA reads TGTGCCAGCAGTCAAACAGGGGTTCAGCCCCAGCATTTT.

This clonotype was picked up a small number of times. The chain has TRBV20-1 and TRBJ2-1; 10 bases are shared with TRBD2. V shed 0 bases and J 1 base; nucleotides not matched to a gene: 15. The CDR3 is 20 residues long. In germline, CDR1 is DFQATT, CDR2 SNEGSKA (reference sequence). CDR3 nucleotides: TGCAGTGCTAGAGATAAAGATTCGAGCGGGGGGGCCCCTTCCTACAATGAGCAGTTCTTC. It is translated as CSARDKDSSGGAPSYNEQFF.

The V and J genes are TRBV20-1 and TRBJ2-7, with D perhaps being TRBD1 or TRBD2 (5 bases each). CDR1 and CDR2 from the germline V gene are DFQATT and SNEGSKA (reference sequence). V lost 0 bases to trimming and J lost 1 base, with 10 bases between them. There are 14 residues in the CDR3. The CDR3: CSARDEGTSYEQYF. The DNA for the CDR3 is TGCAGTGCTAGAGACGAGGGGACGTCCTACGAGCAGTACTTC.

This clonotype turned up a few times. The V and J genes are TRBV19 and TRBJ2-1, with unresolved D. The germline CDR1 and CDR2 sequences are LNHDA and SQIVND (reference sequence). Trimming took 3 bases from V and 8 from J, leaving 17 bases between them. This CDR3 spans 15 amino acids. The CDR3 DNA reads TGTGCCAGTAGTATGGACCCGGCGGCCGGGTATGAGCAGTTCTTC. Translated, it gives CASSMDPAAGYEQFF.